The table lists the clone carrying this T cell receptor (beta chain) with a count of one. The protocol was immunoSEQ multiplex PCR, while the TCRdb copy is restricted to in-frame clones and leaves out a portion. The table shows 110,000 or so clones, with over 65% occurring only once. The sample is drawn from a study of blood T cell repertoires in COVID-19. Per germline, CDR1 SGHTA and CDR2 FQGTGA. The CDR3 runs to 15 residues. Losses at the gene ends were 5 bases for V and 13 bases for J; bases not matched to a gene: 16. The chain recombines TRBV7-3 with TRBJ2-3, with TRBD2 matching over 9 bases. This sequence originates from a woman aged 40 to 50 with acute or convalescent COVID-19. Sequenced: peripheral blood. Here the CDR3 DNA reads TGTGCCAGCAGCCGAACAGTAGGCGGGGGGGGCCCAGAGTATTTT. Translated: CASSRTVGGGGPEYF.